A selection of T cell receptor beta chains follows, all from one sample in a study of blood T cell repertoires in COVID-19. Here immunoSEQ multiplex PCR was the method, and the copy in TCRdb shows in-frame clones only, minus some. The table shows approximately 490,000 clones, with 87% occurring only once. The sequenced sample was PBMCs or T cells enriched from blood (not recorded which). The receptors originated from a woman in her late teens or twenties who had recovered from COVID-19. Both conserved end residues are trimmed from each CDR3.

TRBV2,ASTPLRTGANVLT
TRBV5-1,ASSAAGENSPLH
TRBV6-5,ASTDRVGGWDGYT
TRBV5-6,ASSLLGGAYGYT
TRBV7-7,ASSPDRSRETQY
TRBV7-9,ASLGSGGGEAF
TRBV11-2,ASSTLTGGTDYGYT
TRBV30,AWSVSVRVGYT
TRBV5-1,ASSPGGEQF
TRBV9,ASSSSGLASDTQY
TRBV6-1,ASSESGGFLNYGYT
TRBV5-6,ASSLFRGNQPQH
TRBV5-1,ASSSSGLTGETQY
TRBV28,ASIPRQGSSYNEQF
TRBV2,ASSRFETGRNQGYT
TRBV15,ATSRVRGQAYEQY
TRBV5-6,ASSLRAGGPADTEAF
TRBV9,ASSVGRIAGGSSYNEQF
TRBV7-9,ASSGLGTGGPDTQY
TRBV5-1,ASSLGGGSYEQY
TRBV2,ASSLLAGGVGEQF
TRBV28,ASSLAGGIGAGYT
TRBV5-1,ASSPRVEGAEKLF
TRBV5-1,ASSLAPGRTDTQY
TRBV13,ASSSSNTQY
TRBV7-7,ASSLETGNLYGYT
TRBV28,ASSIEFSYEQY
TRBV7-9,ASSLASMEKLF
TRBV18,ASSSSGTGDGDGYT
TRBV2,ASSPSPEGNEQF
TRBV3-1/TRBV3-2,ASSRVTGTSGGGQF
TRBV9,ASSGGGLSGNTIY
TRBV19,ASSIRGGTEAF
TRBV7-2,ASSLRSGGGGVYEQY
TRBV2,ASTRDSPNEKLF
TRBV7-9,ASSFSNSPLH
TRBV5-1,ASRAGTARETQY
TRBV10-1,ASSEPGKNEQY
TRBV28,ASSWGQGSSYGYT
TRBV6-5,ASTQGDNSYEQY
TRBV18,ASSPEIIAREQY
TRBV10-2,ASVGTPNTEAF
TRBV30,AWSVPGFSGNTIY
TRBV6-5,ASSYRQAGSNQPQH
TRBV4-1,ASSLTGVGTDTQY